Here is one TCR beta chain with its context. The antigen remains unidentified. This specimen comes from a study of T cell responses to AZD1222 COVID-19 vaccine. Study overall: Analyses pooled second doses at about 4 or about 12 weeks. The study, taken as a whole, reports: Variant regions that are unmutated are reportedly the target of nearly half of spike-specific TCRs. AZD1222 recipients seropositive at baseline numbered only 5 or 6. A rise in Spike-specific TCR breadth and depth followed two AZD1222 doses.

V lost 4 bases and J lost 0, with 10 bases in between. This CDR3 is 15 amino acids long. Looked up from germline, CDR1 is SGHTA and CDR2 is FQGNSA. Sequencing was performed with immunoSEQ multiplex PCR; in TCRdb, only in-frame clones are kept and a portion is missing. The sample lists under 200,000 clones; roughly 92% were seen once. Specimen: peripheral blood, collected on day 0 of AZD1222 vaccination. This chain joins TRBV7-2 and TRBJ2-4; D uncertain. The clonotype was recovered from an adult in good health. Here the CDR3 reads CASSSGSLAKNIQYF. The CDR3 bases are TGTGCCAGCAGCTCTGGATCACTAGCCAAAAACATTCAGTACTTC.